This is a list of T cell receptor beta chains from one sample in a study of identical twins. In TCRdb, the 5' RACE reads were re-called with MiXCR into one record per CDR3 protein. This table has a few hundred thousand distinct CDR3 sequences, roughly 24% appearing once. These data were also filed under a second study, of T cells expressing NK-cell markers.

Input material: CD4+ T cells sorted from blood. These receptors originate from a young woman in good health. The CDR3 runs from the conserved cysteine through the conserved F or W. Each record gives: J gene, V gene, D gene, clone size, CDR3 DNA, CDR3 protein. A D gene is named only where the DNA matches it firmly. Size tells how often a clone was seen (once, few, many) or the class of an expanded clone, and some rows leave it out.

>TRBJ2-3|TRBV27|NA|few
TGTGCCAGCAGTCTAAGGACTAGCACAGATACGCAGTATTTT
CASSLRTSTDTQYF
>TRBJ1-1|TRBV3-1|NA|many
TGTGCCAGCAGCCTACGGGACACTGAAGCTTTCTTT
CASSLRDTEAFF
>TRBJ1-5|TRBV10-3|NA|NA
TGTGCCATCAGTGGTAGAGGCAATAGCAATCAGCCCCAGCATTTT
CAISGRGNSNQPQHF
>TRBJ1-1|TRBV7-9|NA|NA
TGTGCCAGCAAGTCCTTACGCGGGGGAATGTCTGAAGCTTTCTTT
CASKSLRGGMSEAFF
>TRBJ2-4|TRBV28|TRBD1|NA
TGTGCCAGCGGACAGGGTGACAAAAACATTCAGTACTTC
CASGQGDKNIQYF
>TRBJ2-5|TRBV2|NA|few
TGTGCCATCGAGGACAGGAGGGGTGTGGAGACCCAGTACTTC
CAIEDRRGVETQYF
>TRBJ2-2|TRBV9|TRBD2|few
TGTGCCAGCGGACTAGCGGTGAACACCGGGGAGCTGTTTTTT
CASGLAVNTGELFF
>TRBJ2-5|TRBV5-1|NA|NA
TGCGCCAGCAGCTTTTCAGCTCCCGGGACCCAGTACTTC
CASSFSAPGTQYF
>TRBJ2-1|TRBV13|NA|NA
TGTGCCAGCAGCTTAGACGGGTATAACTACAATGAGCAGTTCTTC
CASSLDGYNYNEQFF
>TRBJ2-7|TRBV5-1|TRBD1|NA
TGCGCCAGCAGCTTGGCCGGGACAGGGACAACCTACGAGCAGTACTTC
CASSLAGTGTTYEQYF
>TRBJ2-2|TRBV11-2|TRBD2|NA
TGTGCCAGCAGCTTAGCGGGGACTATGATCGGGGAGCTGTTTTTT
CASSLAGTMIGELFF
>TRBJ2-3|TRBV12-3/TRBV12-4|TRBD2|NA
TGTGCCAGCAGGCTCACTAGCGGGCCTCGCGATACGCAGTATTTT
CASRLTSGPRDTQYF
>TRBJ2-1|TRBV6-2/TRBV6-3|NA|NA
TGTGCCAGCAGAGGTAGACGCCTAGAATGGGTCTACAATGAGCAGTTCTTC
CASRGRRLEWVYNEQFF
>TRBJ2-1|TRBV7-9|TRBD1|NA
TGTGCCAGCGGTAACAGGGGGCGAGGGCAGTTCTTC
CASGNRGRGQFF
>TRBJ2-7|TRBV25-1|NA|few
TGTGCCAGCAGTGATGTGGGGTCCTCCTACGAGCAGTACTTC
CASSDVGSSYEQYF
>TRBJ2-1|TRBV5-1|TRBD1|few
TGCGCCAGCAGCAGACGGGACAGGGGGTACAATGAGCAGTTCTTC
CASSRRDRGYNEQFF
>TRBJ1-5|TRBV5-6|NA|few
TGTGCCAGCAGCTTGGTAAGGGTGAATCAGCCCCAGCATTTT
CASSLVRVNQPQHF
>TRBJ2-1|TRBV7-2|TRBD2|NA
TGTGCCAGCACCCATAGCTTAACTAGCGACTCCTACAATGAGCAGTTCTTC
CASTHSLTSDSYNEQFF
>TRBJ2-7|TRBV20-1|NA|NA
TGCAGTGCTAGGGGAGACCCCTCGGCGGGCTACGAGCAGTACTTC
CSARGDPSAGYEQYF
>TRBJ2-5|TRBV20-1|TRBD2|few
TGCAGTGCACACAGGAGTCTAGCGGGTGCCAAAGAGACCCAGTACTTC
CSAHRSLAGAKETQYF
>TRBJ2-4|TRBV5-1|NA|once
TGCGCCAGCAGGGGGCGTGAGGGCAAAAACATTCAGTACTTC
CASRGREGKNIQYF
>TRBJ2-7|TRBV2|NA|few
TGTGCCAGCAGCCGGGACTCCCTTGAGCAGTACTTC
CASSRDSLEQYF
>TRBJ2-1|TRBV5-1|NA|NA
TGCGCCAGCAGCTTGGTACAGAACAATGAGCAGTTCTTC
CASSLVQNNEQFF
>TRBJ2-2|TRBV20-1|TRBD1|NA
TGCAGTGCCAGGGGGTCGTCCGGGGAGCTGTTTTTT
CSARGSSGELFF
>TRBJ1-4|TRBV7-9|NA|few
TGTGCCAGCAGCTACTCCGCGGGTAATGAAAAACTGTTTTTT
CASSYSAGNEKLFF
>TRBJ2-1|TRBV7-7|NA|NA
TGTGCTAGCAGCCTTACTCTAAACAATGAGCAGTTCTTC
CASSLTLNNEQFF
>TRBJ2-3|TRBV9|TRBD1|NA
TGTGCCAGCAGCGCCCGACAGGGGGAGACCACAGATACGCAGTATTTT
CASSARQGETTDTQYF
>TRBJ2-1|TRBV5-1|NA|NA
TGCGCCAGCAGCTTGGTCCCGGGCAGGGGACGGACCTACAATGAGCAGTTCTTC
CASSLVPGRGRTYNEQFF
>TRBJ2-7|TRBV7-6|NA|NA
TGTGCCAGCAGCGGGGGGGCTAGCTCCTACGAGCAGTACTTC
CASSGGASSYEQYF
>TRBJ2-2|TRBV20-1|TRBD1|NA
TGCAGTGCTAGGACAGGGTTGAACACCGGGGAGCTGTTTTTT
CSARTGLNTGELFF
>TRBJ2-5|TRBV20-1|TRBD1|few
TGCAGTGTCCATGACAGGGCCGAGACCCAGTACTTC
CSVHDRAETQYF
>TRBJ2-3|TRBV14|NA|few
TGTGCCAGCAGCCACCCGGGACTAGCAGGACAGGGTACGCAGTATTTT
CASSHPGLAGQGTQYF
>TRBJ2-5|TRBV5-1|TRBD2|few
TGCGCCAGCAGCTTGTCGACTAGCGGCGAAGAGACCCAGTACTTC
CASSLSTSGEETQYF
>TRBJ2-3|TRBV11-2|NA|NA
TGTGCCAGCAGCTTAGATCCCCCAGATACGCAGTATTTT
CASSLDPPDTQYF
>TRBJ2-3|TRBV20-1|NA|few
TGCAGTGCTATGAATTCACGAGATACGCAGTATTTT
CSAMNSRDTQYF
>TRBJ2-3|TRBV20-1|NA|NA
TGCAGTGCTAGAATAGGACAGATATCCACAGATACGCAGTATTTT
CSARIGQISTDTQYF
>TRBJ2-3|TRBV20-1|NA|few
TGCAGTGCTAGAGATTGGGGAGAACATACGCAGTATTTT
CSARDWGEHTQYF
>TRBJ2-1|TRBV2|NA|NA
TGTGCCGGCTCCCTGGGGACTGCCTCCTACAATGAGCAGTTCTTC
CAGSLGTASYNEQFF
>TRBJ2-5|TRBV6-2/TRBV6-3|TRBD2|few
TGTGCCACCAACCAGCGAGAAACCGGGACTAGGGCAGAGACCCAGTACTTC
CATNQRETGTRAETQYF
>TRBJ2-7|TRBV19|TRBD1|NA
TGTGCCAGTAGCTCCTTGGCCGGGACAGGGTTCTACGAGCAGTACTTC
CASSSLAGTGFYEQYF
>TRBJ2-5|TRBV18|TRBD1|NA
TGTGCCAGCTCACCAGGTCGGACAGGGGAAGAGACCCAGTACTTC
CASSPGRTGEETQYF
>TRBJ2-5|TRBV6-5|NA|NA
TGTGCCAGCAGTTGGGGCCTTCGAGGGGGAGGCGAGACCCAGTACTTC
CASSWGLRGGGETQYF
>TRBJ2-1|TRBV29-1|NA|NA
TGCAGCGTTGTGGGCTACAATGAGCAGTTCTTC
CSVVGYNEQFF
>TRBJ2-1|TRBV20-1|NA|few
TGCAGTGCTGGGACCCCAGATGAGCAGTTCTTC
CSAGTPDEQFF
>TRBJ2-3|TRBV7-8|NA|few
TGTGCCAGCAGCTTAGTCCCCCAGACAGGCGCCACAGATACGCAGTATTTT
CASSLVPQTGATDTQYF
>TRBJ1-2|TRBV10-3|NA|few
TGTGCCATCAGTGGGACAGTCGGCTACACCTTC
CAISGTVGYTF
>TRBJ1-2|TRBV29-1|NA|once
TGCAGCGTTGGACAGAGTGAGGGCTACACCTTC
CSVGQSEGYTF
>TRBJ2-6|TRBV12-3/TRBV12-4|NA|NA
TGTGCCAGCAGTTTGGTGCGGGGCGCTTCTGGGGCCAACGTCCTGACTTTC
CASSLVRGASGANVLTF
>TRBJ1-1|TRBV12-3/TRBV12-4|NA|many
TGTGCCAGCAGTTTCAGCCGGGGGAACACTGAAGCTTTCTTT
CASSFSRGNTEAFF
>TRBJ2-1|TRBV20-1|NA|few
TGCAGTGCTAGAGATTTAGACCCCTACAATGAGCAGTTCTTC
CSARDLDPYNEQFF
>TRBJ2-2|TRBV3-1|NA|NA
TGTGCCAGCAGCCAAAGGGACACCGGGGAGCTGTTTTTT
CASSQRDTGELFF
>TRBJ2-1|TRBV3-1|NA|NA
TGTGCCAGCAGCCCCTACGAGGGGGAGGAGCAGTTCTTC
CASSPYEGEEQFF
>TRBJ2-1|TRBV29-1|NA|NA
TGCAGCGTCGAGGGGGGGGGGAGAGGCTCCTACAATGAGCAGTTCTTC
CSVEGGGRGSYNEQFF
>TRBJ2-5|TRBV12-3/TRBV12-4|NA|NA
TGTGCCAGCAGTTTCGGGGGAGCCGGGAAAGAGACCCAGTACTTC
CASSFGGAGKETQYF
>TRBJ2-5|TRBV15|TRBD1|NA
TGTGCCACCAGCAGACGCGAGACAGGGACCCAAGAGACCCAGTACTTC
CATSRRETGTQETQYF
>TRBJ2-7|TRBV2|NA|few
TGTGCCAGCAGTGTCCGTCACTCCTACGAGCAGTACTTC
CASSVRHSYEQYF
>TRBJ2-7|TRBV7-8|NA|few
TGTGCCAGCAGGCGCGGGAACGGTGCCTACGAGCAGTACTTC
CASRRGNGAYEQYF
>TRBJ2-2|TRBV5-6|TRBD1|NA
TGTGCCAGCAGCGGACAGGGGGCGTGGACCGGGGAGCTGTTTTTT
CASSGQGAWTGELFF
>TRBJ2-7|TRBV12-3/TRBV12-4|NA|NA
TGTGCCAGCAGTCCGACTACAGGGAAAGGGCAGTACTTC
CASSPTTGKGQYF
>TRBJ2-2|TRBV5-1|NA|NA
TGCGCCAGCAGCTTAGGGACAATGAACACCGGGGAGCTGTTTTTT
CASSLGTMNTGELFF